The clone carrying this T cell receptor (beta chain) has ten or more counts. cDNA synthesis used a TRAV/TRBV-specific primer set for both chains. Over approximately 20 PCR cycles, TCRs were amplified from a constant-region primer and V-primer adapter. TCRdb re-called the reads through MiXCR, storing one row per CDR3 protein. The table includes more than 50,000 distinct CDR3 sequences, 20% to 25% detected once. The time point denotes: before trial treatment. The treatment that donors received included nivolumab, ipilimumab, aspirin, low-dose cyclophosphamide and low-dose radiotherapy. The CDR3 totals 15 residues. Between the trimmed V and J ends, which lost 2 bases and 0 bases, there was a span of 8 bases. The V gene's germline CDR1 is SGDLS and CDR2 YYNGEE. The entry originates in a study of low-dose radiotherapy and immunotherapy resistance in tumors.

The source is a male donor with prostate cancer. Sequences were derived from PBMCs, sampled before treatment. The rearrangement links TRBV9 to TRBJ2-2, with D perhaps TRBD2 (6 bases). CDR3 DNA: TGTGCCAGCAGCGTGGGACTTACGAACACCGGGGAGCTGTTTTTT. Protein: CASSVGLTNTGELFF.